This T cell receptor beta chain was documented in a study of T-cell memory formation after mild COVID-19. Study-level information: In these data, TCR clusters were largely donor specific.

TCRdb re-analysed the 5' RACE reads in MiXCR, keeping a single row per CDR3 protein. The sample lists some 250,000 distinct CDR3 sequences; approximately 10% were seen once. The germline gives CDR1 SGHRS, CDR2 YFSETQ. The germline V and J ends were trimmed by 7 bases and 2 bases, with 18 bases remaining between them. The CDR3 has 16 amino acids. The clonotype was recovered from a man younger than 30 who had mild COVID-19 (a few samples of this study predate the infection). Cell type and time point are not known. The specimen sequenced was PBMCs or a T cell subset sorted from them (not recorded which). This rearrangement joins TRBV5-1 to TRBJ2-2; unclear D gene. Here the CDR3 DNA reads TGCGCCAGCTCATCACCCCGGACCCTAAACACCGGGGAGCTGTTTTTT. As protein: CASSSPRTLNTGELFF.